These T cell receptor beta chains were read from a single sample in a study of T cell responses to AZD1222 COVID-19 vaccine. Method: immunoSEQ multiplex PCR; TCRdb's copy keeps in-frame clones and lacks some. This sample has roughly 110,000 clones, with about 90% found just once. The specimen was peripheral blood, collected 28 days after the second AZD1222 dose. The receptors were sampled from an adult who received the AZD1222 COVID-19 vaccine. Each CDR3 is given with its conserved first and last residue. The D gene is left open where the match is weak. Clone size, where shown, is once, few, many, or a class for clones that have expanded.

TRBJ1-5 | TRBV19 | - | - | TGTGCCAGTAGTAGACGGGACGGGGGCCTAGATCAGCCCCAGCATTTT | CASSRRDGGLDQPQHF
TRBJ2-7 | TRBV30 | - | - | TGTGCCTGGAGTTCTCAGCCTAACTACGAGCAGTACTTC | CAWSSQPNYEQYF
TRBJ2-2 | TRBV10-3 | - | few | TGTGCCATCAGTGTTGACAGGACATACACCGGGGAGCTGTTTTTT | CAISVDRTYTGELFF
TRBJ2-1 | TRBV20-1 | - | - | TGCAGTGGGGAGTGGGGCAATGAGCAGTTCTTC | CSGEWGNEQFF
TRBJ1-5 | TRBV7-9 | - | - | TGTGCCAGCAGCTCTGGACGGAATAATCAGCCCCAGCATTTT | CASSSGRNNQPQHF
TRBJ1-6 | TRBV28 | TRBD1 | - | TGTGCCAGCAGCACACCAAGACAGGGGCGGGATTCACCCCTCCACTTT | CASSTPRQGRDSPLHF
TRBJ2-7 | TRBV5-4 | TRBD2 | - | TGTGCCAGCAGCTTGACGGGCGGGGGAAGCTCCTACGAGCAGTACTTC | CASSLTGGGSSYEQYF
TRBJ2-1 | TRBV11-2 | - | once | TGTGCCAGCAGCTTAGAGGGGGCTGAGGACGATGAGCAGTTCTTC | CASSLEGAEDDEQFF
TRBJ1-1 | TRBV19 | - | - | TGTGCCAGTAGCAGAGGGCCGGGGGGAACTGAAGCTTTCTTT | CASSRGPGGTEAFF
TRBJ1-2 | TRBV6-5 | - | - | TGTGCCAGCAGTAAGGACTCTCGCCCTACCCGGGGCTACACCTTC | CASSKDSRPTRGYTF
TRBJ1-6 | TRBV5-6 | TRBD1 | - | TGTGCCAGCAGCACCGGACAGGGGGTTAATTCACCCCTCCACTTT | CASSTGQGVNSPLHF
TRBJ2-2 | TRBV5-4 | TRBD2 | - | TGTGCCAGCGGCCGAGGGCTAGCGGAGACGAACACCGGGGAGCTGTTTTTT | CASGRGLAETNTGELFF
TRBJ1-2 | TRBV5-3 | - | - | TGTGCCAGAAGCTCCCCAATGGGGAGGCATGGCTACACCTTC | CARSSPMGRHGYTF
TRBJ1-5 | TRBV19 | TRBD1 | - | TGTGCCAGTGGGGGACAGGGCACCCAGCCCCAGCATTTT | CASGGQGTQPQHF
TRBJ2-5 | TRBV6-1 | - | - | TGTGCCAGCAGTGAAGCTTTTGGAGAGACCCAGTACTTC | CASSEAFGETQYF
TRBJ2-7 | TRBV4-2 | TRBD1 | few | TGTGCCAGCAGCGACCGTGTAAAGGACAGGGGCCACGAGCAGTACTTC | CASSDRVKDRGHEQYF
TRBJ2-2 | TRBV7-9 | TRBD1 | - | TGTGCCAGCAGCTGGACAGGGGCCACCGGGGAGCTGTTTTTT | CASSWTGATGELFF
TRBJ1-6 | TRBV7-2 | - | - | TGTGCCAGCAGCTTAGATGGGGACTCACCCCTCCACTTT | CASSLDGDSPLHF
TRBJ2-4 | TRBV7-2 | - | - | TGTGCCAGCAGCTTAGCCCCGGGAAAAAACATTCAGTACTTC | CASSLAPGKNIQYF
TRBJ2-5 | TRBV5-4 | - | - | TGTGCCAGCAGCTTGGCAGTGAGGGAGACCCAGTACTTC | CASSLAVRETQYF
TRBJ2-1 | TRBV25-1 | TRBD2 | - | TGTGCCAGCAGTGACCTCGGAACTAGCGGGGGGCATGAGCAGTTCTTC | CASSDLGTSGGHEQFF
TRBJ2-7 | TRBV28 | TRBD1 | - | TGTGCCAGCAGACACGACACAGACAGGGTTTTTTCCTACGAGCAGTACTTC | CASRHDTDRVFSYEQYF
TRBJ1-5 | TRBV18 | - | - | TGTGCCAGCTCACCCACGATAGATCAGCCCCAGCATTTT | CASSPTIDQPQHF
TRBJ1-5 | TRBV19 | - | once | TGTGCCAGTAGTATAGATCGGGGGCACTTTGGCAATCAGCCCCAGCATTTT | CASSIDRGHFGNQPQHF
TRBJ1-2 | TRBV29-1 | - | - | TGCAGCGTTGAGGGGGGGCATGGCTACACCTTC | CSVEGGHGYTF
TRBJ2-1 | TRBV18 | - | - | TGTGCCAGCTCATCACGGGCTGGGGGAGGCTCCTACAATGAGCAGTTCTTC | CASSSRAGGGSYNEQFF
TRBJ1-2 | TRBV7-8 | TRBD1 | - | TGTGCCAGCAGCTTAAGGCAGGGGGCAATCGACGCCTATGGCTACACCTTC | CASSLRQGAIDAYGYTF
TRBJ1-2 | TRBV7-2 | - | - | TGTGCCAGCAGCCCCGGGGCGATAAACTATGGCTACACCTTC | CASSPGAINYGYTF
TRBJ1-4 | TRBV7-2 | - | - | TGTGCCAGCAGCTCAGGGCGCCGTAATGAAAAACTGTTTTTT | CASSSGRRNEKLFF
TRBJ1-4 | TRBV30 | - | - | TGTGCCTGGAGCCTGACCACAGGGATAGGTGAAAAACTGTTTTTT | CAWSLTTGIGEKLFF
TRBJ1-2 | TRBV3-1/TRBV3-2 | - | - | TGTGCCAGCAGCCAACTAGGGACCTGGGGCTATGGCTACACCTTC | CASSQLGTWGYGYTF
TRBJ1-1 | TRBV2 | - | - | TGTGCCAGCAGATCCGACCCGAGCACTGAAGCTTTCTTT | CASRSDPSTEAFF
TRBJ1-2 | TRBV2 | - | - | TGTGCCAGCAGCCTAGGACCGGTTATTAACTATGGCTACACCTTC | CASSLGPVINYGYTF
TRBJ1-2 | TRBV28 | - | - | TGTGCCAGCAGTGCGGACTGGAACTATGGCTACACCTTC | CASSADWNYGYTF
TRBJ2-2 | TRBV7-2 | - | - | TGTGCCGCGGAGCGGTTTACGGGCACCGGGGAGCTGTTTTTT | CAAERFTGTGELFF
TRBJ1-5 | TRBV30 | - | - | TGTGCCTGGAGTTCCTCTTGGAACCGGCCCCAGCATTTT | CAWSSSWNRPQHF
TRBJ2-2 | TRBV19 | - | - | TGTGCCAGTAGTATTCGTGGGGGAGACACCGGGGAGCTGTTTTTT | CASSIRGGDTGELFF
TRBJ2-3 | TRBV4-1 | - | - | TGCGCCAGCAGCCTGCGGGGTTCTAGCACAGATACGCAGTATTTT | CASSLRGSSTDTQYF
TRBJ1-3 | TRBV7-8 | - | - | TGTGCCAGCAGCCGAAGTCTTGGCTCGAGCTCTGGAAACACCATATATTTT | CASSRSLGSSSGNTIYF
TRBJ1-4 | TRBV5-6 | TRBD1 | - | TGTGCCAGCAGCGTGGGACAGGGTGTTGAAAAACTGTTTTTT | CASSVGQGVEKLFF
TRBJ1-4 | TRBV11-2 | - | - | TGTGCCAGCAGCTTAGGAGGGATCAGAAATGAAAAACTGTTTTTT | CASSLGGIRNEKLFF
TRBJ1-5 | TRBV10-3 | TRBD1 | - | TGTGCCACCACGTTGGGGACAGGGGGCAATCAGCCCCAGCATTTT | CATTLGTGGNQPQHF
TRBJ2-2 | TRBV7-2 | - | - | TGTGCCAGCAGCTTAGACCCCTACACCGGGGAGCTGTTTTTT | CASSLDPYTGELFF
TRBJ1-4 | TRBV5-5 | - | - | TGTGCCAGCAGCTTTGACCCGGGGGGCAATACTGAAAAACTGTTTTTT | CASSFDPGGNTEKLFF
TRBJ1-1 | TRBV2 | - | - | TGTGCCAGCAGTTGGGACGGGAACACTGAAGCTTTCTTT | CASSWDGNTEAFF
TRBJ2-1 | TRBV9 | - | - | TGTGCCAGCAGCGTAGGGGCAGGGTGGGGCAATGAGCAGTTCTTC | CASSVGAGWGNEQFF
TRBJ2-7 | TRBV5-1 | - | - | TGCGCCAGCAGCTTGACAGGATCCCCCTCCTACGAGCAGTACTTC | CASSLTGSPSYEQYF
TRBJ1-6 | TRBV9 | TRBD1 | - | TGTGCCAGCAGCGCGTCAGGACAGGGAATATCTTCACCCCTCCACTTT | CASSASGQGISSPLHF
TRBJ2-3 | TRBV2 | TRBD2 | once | TGTGCCAGCAGAATAGCGGGGGCGGACGCAGATACGCAGTATTTT | CASRIAGADADTQYF
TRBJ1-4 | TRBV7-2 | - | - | TGTGCCAGCAGCGTCGGGACCACGGGTGAAAAACTGTTTTTT | CASSVGTTGEKLFF
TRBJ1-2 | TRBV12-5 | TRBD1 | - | TGTGCTAGTGGTTTGACTGGACAGGGGAACTATGGCTACACCTTC | CASGLTGQGNYGYTF
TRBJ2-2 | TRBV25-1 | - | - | TGTGCCAGCAGGGACGTGGGTTTCATCGGGGAGCTGTTTTTT | CASRDVGFIGELFF